This T cell receptor (beta chain) emerged from a study of cytomegalovirus exposure and HLA in healthy donors. Study-wide findings and caveats: Per a prior analysis, the majority of TCR beta V segments were productive roughly 90% or roughly 30% of the time. Exclusion as indistinguishable affected some V segments, including TRBV6-2 and TRBV6-3.

The germline V gene has CDR1 SGHRS and CDR2 YFSETQ. There are 14 residues in the CDR3. The junction had 10 bases not matched to a gene; V was cut back by 5 bases and J by 6 bases. As concerns this clone: Its specificity is not known.

PCR employed 60 Vbeta and 13 Jbeta primers. Sequencing was performed with immunoSEQ multiplex PCR; in TCRdb, only in-frame clones are kept and a portion is missing. This sample's clone table lists about 110,000 clones. The sequenced sample consisted of PBMCs. The chain joins TRBV5-1 to TRBJ1-1; 7 bases map to TRBD1. This sequence originates from a man in his fifties in good health and CMV-seronegative. The CDR3 spells CASRKEGGWSEAFF. The CDR3 DNA is TGCGCCAGCAGGAAAGAAGGGGGCTGGTCTGAAGCTTTCTTT.